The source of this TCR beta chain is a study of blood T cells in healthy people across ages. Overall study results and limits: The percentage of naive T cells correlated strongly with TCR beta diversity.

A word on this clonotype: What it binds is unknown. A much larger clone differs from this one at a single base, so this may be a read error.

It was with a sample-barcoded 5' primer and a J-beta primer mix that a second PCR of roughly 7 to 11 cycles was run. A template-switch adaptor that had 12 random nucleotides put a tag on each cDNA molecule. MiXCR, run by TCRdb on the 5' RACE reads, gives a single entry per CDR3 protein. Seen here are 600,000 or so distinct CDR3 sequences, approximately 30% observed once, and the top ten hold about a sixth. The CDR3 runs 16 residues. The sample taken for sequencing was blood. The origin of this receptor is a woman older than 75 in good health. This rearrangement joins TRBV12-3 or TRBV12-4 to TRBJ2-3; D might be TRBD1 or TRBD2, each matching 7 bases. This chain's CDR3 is CASSLVIRGGGDAQYF. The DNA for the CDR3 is TGTGCCAGCAGTTTAGTTATCAGGGGGGGTGGAGATGCGCAGTATTTT.